Presented here are 30 T cell receptor beta chains from one specimen sequenced in a study of blood T cell repertoires in COVID-19. Using immunoSEQ multiplex PCR, the repertoire was profiled, and TCRdb retains in-frame clones only, with some absent. The table has more than 95,000 clones, around 90% seen once. The sample comprised peripheral blood. The source of these receptors is a woman aged 80 or older in a cohort sampled during active COVID-19.

The chain recombines TRBV27 with TRBJ2-7; 8 bases match TRBD1. Germline lookup yields CDR1 MNHEY and CDR2 SMNVEV (reference sequence). V dropped 5 bases and J dropped 1; count of bases not matched to a gene: 7. CDR3 length: 15 residues. CDR3 in DNA: TGTGCCAGCAGTCAATTACAGGGGGGTTCCTACGAGCAGTACTTC. Residues: CASSQLQGGSYEQYF.

The CDR3 reads CASSLSPRLAGGPNEQFF. CDR3 DNA sequence: TGTGCCAGCAGCTTATCACCTCGGCTAGCGGGGGGGCCCAATGAGCAGTTCTTC. The V gene is TRBV7-9, the J gene TRBJ2-1; TRBD2 aligns across 12 bases. The junction had 11 bases not matched to a gene; V was cut back by 2 bases and J by 6 bases. The length of the CDR3 is 18 residues. Germline V gene sequence: CDR1 SEHNR, CDR2 FQNEAQ (reference sequence).

The chain has TRBV6-1 and TRBJ2-7, with TRBD1 identical over 7 bases. The CDR3 is 16 amino acids. V was clipped by 2 bases and J by 4 bases; unmatched bases: 11. CDR1 MNHNS and CDR2 SASEGT come from the germline V gene. The CDR3 loop is CASSENWGQRTYEQYF. The CDR3 nucleotides are TGTGCCAGCAGTGAAAATTGGGGACAGAGGACATACGAGCAGTACTTC.

The chain carries TRBV3-1 (or the pseudogene TRBV3-2) and TRBJ1-1, with D hard to call. Trimming took off 0 bases at V and 1 base at J, with 9 bases between the two ends. Germline V gives CDR1 LGHDT, CDR2 YNNKEL (reference sequence). This CDR3 has 15 residues. The CDR3 DNA reads as TGTGCCAGCAGCCAAGAACCCCCCGGGAACACTGAAGCTTTCTTT. It codes for CASSQEPPGNTEAFF.

The rearrangement links TRBV15 to TRBJ2-3; 8 positions match TRBD2. The CDR3 contains 16 residues. V was clipped by 5 bases and J by 2 bases; unmatched bases: 9. Germline CDR1 and CDR2: LNHNV and YYDKDF (reference sequence). The chain's CDR3 is CATSAQRGSYTDTQYF. The CDR3 coding sequence is TGTGCCACCAGCGCCCAGCGGGGGTCCTACACAGATACGCAGTATTTT.

The chain couples TRBV30 to TRBJ2-2; the D gene is possibly TRBD2 (5 bases). Germline V gene sequence: CDR1 GTSNPN, CDR2 SVGIG (reference sequence). The CDR3 totals 14 residues. V was cut by 0 bases and J by 2 bases, with 7 bases left in between. CDR3 bases: TGTGCCTGGAGTGTAGGAGGCAACACCGGGGAGCTGTTTTTT. This translates into CAWSVGGNTGELFF. Supplemented by reference TRBV30 and TRBJ2-2, the full variable domain reads SQTIHQWPATLVQPVGSPLSLECTVEGTSNPNLYWYRQAAGRGLQLLFYSVGIGQISSEVPQNLSASRPQDRQFILSSKKLLLSDSGFYLCAWSVGGNTGELFFGEGSRLTVL.

The chain recombines TRBV11-2 with TRBJ2-3; 8 bases are shared with TRBD2. With 2 bases clipped from V and 3 bases from J, the junction kept 1 base outside the gene matches. The CDR3 extends over 14 amino acids. From germline, CDR1 is SGHAT and CDR2 FQNNGV. The CDR3: CASSLQRGTDTQYF. The CDR3 DNA reads as TGTGCCAGCAGCTTACAGCGGGGGACAGATACGCAGTATTTT. The variable domain in full, completed from reference TRBV11-2 and TRBJ2-3, reads EAGVAQSPRYKIIEKRQSVAFWCNPISGHATLYWYQQILGQGPKLLIQFQNNGVVDDSQLPKDRFSAERLKGVDSTLKIQPAKLEDSAVYLCASSLQRGTDTQYFGPGTRLTVL.

CDR3: CASSGWEGDNEQFF. The CDR3 nucleotides are TGTGCCAGCAGCGGGTGGGAGGGAGACAATGAGCAGTTCTTC. The rearrangement uses TRBV11-3 and TRBJ2-1; 7 bases agree with TRBD2. V trimming: 5 bases; J trimming: 5 bases; junction bases outside the gene matches: 6. The CDR3 sequence is 14 residues long. From germline, CDR1 is SGHNT and CDR2 YENEEA.

The V call is TRBV5-5, the J call TRBJ1-1, with 9 bases fitting TRBD1. This CDR3 region has 15 residues. The J segment lost 8 bases and the V segment lost 4 bases, leaving 12 bases of the junction unmatched. CDR1 and CDR2 (germline): SGHKS, YYEKEE (reference sequence). Here the CDR3 reads CASSPSGTGFLEAFF. The CDR3 nucleotides read TGTGCCAGCAGCCCGAGTGGGACAGGGTTTTTAGAAGCTTTCTTT.

This clone appeared once. V and J are TRBV10-3 and TRBJ2-1, with D tentatively TRBD1 (6 bases). V dropped 10 bases and J dropped 0 bases, with 16 bases sitting between them. In germline, CDR1 is ENHRY, CDR2 SYGVKD. CDR3 length: 15 amino acids. CDR3 in amino acids: CATTITGSSYNEQFF. CDR3 in DNA: TGTGCCACGACCATTACAGGGAGCTCCTACAATGAGCAGTTCTTC.

The DNA for the CDR3 is TGTGCCAGCTCACCACTTGAGGCCGGGGAGCTGTTTTTT. It codes for CASSPLEAGELFF. The chain uses TRBV18 and TRBJ2-2; D is unresolved. Trimming pared 1 base from V and 6 bases from J, leaving 6 bases between. Germline CDR1 KGHSH, CDR2 LQKENI. This CDR3 is built from 13 residues.

The chain combines TRBV5-5 with TRBJ1-2; 9 bases are shared with TRBD1. This CDR3 has 14 residues. The germline CDR1 and CDR2 sequences are SGHKS and YYEKEE (reference sequence). Trimming cost V 4 bases and J 6 bases; bases outside gene matches: 7. The CDR3 DNA follows: TGTGCCAGCAGCACGGACAGGGGCGGGAATGGCTACACCTTC. As protein: CASSTDRGGNGYTF.

The chain employs TRBV27 and TRBJ2-5; 11 bases match TRBD2. CDR1 is MNHEY and CDR2 is SMNVEV in the germline V gene (reference sequence). The junction had 9 bases not matched to a gene; V was cut back by 4 bases and J by 5 bases. The length of the CDR3 is 16 residues. CDR3 in DNA: TGTGCCAGCAGTTCCCAACTAGCGGGAGCTCATGAGACCCAGTACTTC. This gives the protein CASSSQLAGAHETQYF.

This chain joins TRBV24-1 and TRBJ2-2; 7 nucleotides align to TRBD1. Germline trimming cut 2 bases from V and 7 bases from J; bases unmatched to any gene: 3. The CDR3 has 14 residues. Germline CDR1 KGHDR, CDR2 SFDVKD. CDR3 coding DNA: TGTGCCACCAGTGATTCACAGGGGTTCGGGGAGCTGTTTTTT. Translation gives CATSDSQGFGELFF.

The chain is built from TRBV3-1 (or the pseudogene TRBV3-2) and TRBJ2-2; unclear D gene. V lost 2 bases, J lost 8 bases, and 9 bases lay in between. Germline V CDR1 and CDR2: LGHDT, YNNKEL (reference sequence). CDR3 length equals 13 residues. The CDR3 bases are TGTGCCAGCAGCCAATCCTCCGCGGGGGAGCTGTTTTTT. This gives the protein CASSQSSAGELFF.

The chain has TRBV24-1 and TRBJ2-1, with D uncertain. The length of the CDR3 is 13 residues. Germline V gene data show CDR1 as KGHDR and CDR2 as SFDVKD. Trimming stripped 3 bases from V and 15 bases from J, with 17 bases between. The CDR3 DNA follows: TGTGCCACCAGTGATCCTTTACTACCTTGGTGGTTCTTC. Protein: CATSDPLLPWWFF.

The chain links TRBV11-2 to TRBJ2-7, with 7 bases aligning to TRBD1. Trimming removed 6 bases from V and 2 bases from J; junction bases left unmatched: 7. Germline-derived CDR1 and CDR2 are SGHAT and FQNNGV. The CDR3 totals 14 residues. The CDR3, as DNA: TGTGCCAGCAGTTATCGACAGGGACCCTACGAGCAGTACTTC. The encoded protein is CASSYRQGPYEQYF.

This rearrangement joins TRBV6-6 to TRBJ2-5, with D possibly matching TRBD2 (6 bases). The V end was cut by 4 bases, the J end by 3 bases, with 9 bases between. This CDR3 is built from 13 residues. Germline CDR1 reads MNHNY; CDR2 reads SVGAGI (reference sequence). CDR3 bases: TGTGCCAGCAGTTGGGGCGGGAAAGAGACCCAGTACTTC. It encodes CASSWGGKETQYF.

V usage is TRBV18 and J usage is TRBJ2-7; D might be TRBD1 (5 bases). V shed 4 bases and J shed 5 bases, with 9 bases lying between them. The V gene's germline CDR1 is KGHSH and CDR2 LQKENI. The CDR3 loop spans 12 amino acids. In DNA form, the CDR3 reads TGTGCCAGCTCACTCAGGGTGGACGAGCAGTACTTC. Residues: CASSLRVDEQYF.

DNA for the CDR3: TGTGCCAGCAGCTTCAGGTCCAATCAGCCCCAGCATTTT. Translated: CASSFRSNQPQHF. The chain links TRBV7-9 to TRBJ1-5; no definite D call. CDR1 is SEHNR and CDR2 is FQNEAQ in the germline V gene (reference sequence). V lost 3 bases and J 3 bases, leaving 6 bases between the germline ends. This CDR3 contains 13 residues.

This chain links TRBV6-5 with TRBJ2-1; tentatively, D is TRBD1 (5 bases). The CDR3 loop spans 16 amino acids. The V end lost 2 bases, the J end lost 5 bases, and 16 bases lay between the germline ends. The V gene's germline CDR1 is MNHEY and CDR2 SVGAGI. The CDR3 here is CASSYVGLGEDNEQFF. Written as DNA, the CDR3 is TGTGCCAGCAGTTACGTAGGGCTAGGGGAAGACAATGAGCAGTTCTTC.

The chain combines TRBV12-3 or TRBV12-4 with TRBJ2-7, with D uncertain. Trimming left V 7 bases short and J 2 bases short, with 12 bases between. This CDR3 contains 13 residues. The CDR3 coding sequence is TGTGCCAGCACCCGAGCTCCGACCTACGAGCAGTACTTC. As protein: CASTRAPTYEQYF.

The chain links TRBV4-2 to TRBJ2-1, with D perhaps TRBD2 (6 bases). Looked up from germline, CDR1 is LGHNA and CDR2 is YNFKEQ. The CDR3 spans 16 residues. Deletions cut 3 bases from V and 4 bases from J, with 16 bases between. The DNA for the CDR3 is TGTGCCAGCAGCCACGAGCTAGCGAGAGCTTACAATGAGCAGTTCTTC. Translated, it gives CASSHELARAYNEQFF.

The V and J genes are TRBV29-1 and TRBJ1-1; D ambiguous. The V end was cut by 4 bases, the J end by 8 bases, with 11 bases between. Looked up from germline, CDR1 is SQVTM and CDR2 is ANQGSEA. This CDR3 comprises 11 residues. The CDR3 nucleotides read TGCAGCGTTGGGGAGGTCCAGGAAGCTTTCTTT. It specifies CSVGEVQEAFF.

The V gene is TRBV12-5, the J gene TRBJ2-1, with D hard to call. The V end lost 1 base, the J end lost 12 bases, and 7 bases lay between the germline ends. Germline values: CDR1 LGHNT, CDR2 FRNRAP. CDR3 length: 11 residues. The CDR3 region is CASGLESVQFF. CDR3 sequence (DNA): TGTGCTAGTGGTTTGGAATCGGTGCAGTTCTTC.

The rearrangement joins TRBV6-5 to TRBJ1-2; D is possibly TRBD1 (5 bases). The germline V gene has CDR1 MNHEY and CDR2 SVGAGI. The CDR3 runs 14 residues. The V end lost 2 bases, the J end lost 1 base, and 8 bases lay between the germline ends. CDR3 in DNA: TGTGCCAGCAGTTACGGGGGAGGTAACTATGGCTACACCTTC. Translating gives CASSYGGGNYGYTF.

The chain couples TRBV10-3 to TRBJ2-2; 8 positions agree with TRBD2. CDR1 ENHRY and CDR2 SYGVKD come from the germline V gene. CDR3 length: 17 residues. The V segment lost 10 bases and the J segment 2 bases; nucleotides outside the gene matches: 15. The CDR3 DNA is TGTGCCACCCGGTCTCGGGGGGGGCGATCAAACACCGGGGAGCTGTTTTTT. Protein: CATRSRGGRSNTGELFF.

The chain joins TRBV10-3 to TRBJ1-5; maybe TRBD1 (5 bases). The CDR3 loop spans 15 amino acids. With 0 bases removed from V and 7 bases from J, the gap between germline ends came to 13 bases. The germline V gene has CDR1 ENHRY and CDR2 SYGVKD. This CDR3 is CAISESIGAAQPQHF. Written as DNA, the CDR3 is TGTGCCATCAGTGAGTCGATAGGGGCAGCCCAGCCCCAGCATTTT.

The J gene is TRBJ1-2, the V gene TRBV28; D remains unclear. Trimming took 8 bases from V and 3 from J, leaving 19 bases between them. Per the germline V gene, CDR1 is MDHEN and CDR2 is SYDVKM. The CDR3 spans 15 residues. CDR3 loop: CASLNSPGRDYGYTF. The CDR3 nucleotides read TGTGCCAGCCTCAACAGTCCGGGGAGGGACTATGGCTACACCTTC.

The chain recombines TRBV6-6 with TRBJ2-1; 13 nucleotides line up with TRBD2. After removal of 5 bases from V and 1 base from J, the junction contained 2 bases not matched to a gene. Germline V lookup: CDR1 MNHNY, CDR2 SVGAGI (reference sequence). The length of the CDR3 is 16 residues. CDR3 residues: CASSRLAGGSYNEQFF. CDR3 in DNA: TGTGCCAGCAGTCGACTAGCGGGAGGATCCTACAATGAGCAGTTCTTC.